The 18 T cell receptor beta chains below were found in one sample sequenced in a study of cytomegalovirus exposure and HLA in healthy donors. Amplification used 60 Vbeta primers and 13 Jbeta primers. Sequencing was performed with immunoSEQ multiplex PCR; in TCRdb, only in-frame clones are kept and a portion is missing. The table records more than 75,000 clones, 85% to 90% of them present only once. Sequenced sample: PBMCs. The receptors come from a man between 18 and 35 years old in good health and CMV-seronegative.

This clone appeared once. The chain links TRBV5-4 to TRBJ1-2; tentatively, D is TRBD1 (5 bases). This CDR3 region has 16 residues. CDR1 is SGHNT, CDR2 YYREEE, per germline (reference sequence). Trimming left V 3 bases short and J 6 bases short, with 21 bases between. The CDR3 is CASSWGGLAASDGYTF. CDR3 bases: TGTGCCAGCAGCTGGGGGGGTTTGGCGGCTTCGGATGGCTACACCTTC.

CDR3 nucleotide sequence: TGTGCCAGCAGCTCTCAGGGACTAGCGTTTGAAAACATTCAGTACTTC. It codes for CASSSQGLAFENIQYF. V gene TRBV5-4 combines with J gene TRBJ2-4; 10 bases fit TRBD2. V dropped 3 bases and J dropped 5; count of bases not matched to a gene: 8. The CDR3 runs 16 residues. Germline V gene lookup returns CDR1 SGHNT and CDR2 YYREEE (reference sequence).

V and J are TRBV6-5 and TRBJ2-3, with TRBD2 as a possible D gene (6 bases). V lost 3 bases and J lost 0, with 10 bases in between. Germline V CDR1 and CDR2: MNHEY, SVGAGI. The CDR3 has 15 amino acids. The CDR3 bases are TGTGCCAGCAGTTATTTAGCGGCGAGCACAGATACGCAGTATTTT. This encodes CASSYLAASTDTQYF.

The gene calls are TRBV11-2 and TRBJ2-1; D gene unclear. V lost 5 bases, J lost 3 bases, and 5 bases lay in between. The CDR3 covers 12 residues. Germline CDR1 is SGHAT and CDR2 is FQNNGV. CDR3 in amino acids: CASSPFYNEQFF. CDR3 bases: TGTGCCAGCAGCCCCTTCTACAATGAGCAGTTCTTC.

Here the CDR3 reads CSANRGVNEQFF. The CDR3 DNA reads TGCAGCGCGAACAGGGGAGTTAATGAGCAGTTCTTC. The J gene is TRBJ2-1, the V gene TRBV29-1, with 7 bases fitting TRBD1. CDR3 length equals 12 residues. V shed 7 bases, J shed 7 bases, and the junction held 7 bases outside the gene matches. The V gene's germline CDR1 is SQVTM and CDR2 ANQGSEA.

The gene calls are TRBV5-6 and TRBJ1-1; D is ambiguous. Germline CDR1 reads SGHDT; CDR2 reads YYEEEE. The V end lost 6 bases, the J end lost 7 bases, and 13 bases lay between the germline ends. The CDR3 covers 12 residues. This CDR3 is CASIGNPGEAFF. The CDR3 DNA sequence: TGTGCCAGCATCGGGAATCCGGGTGAAGCTTTCTTT.

This chain's CDR3 is CASSYRNRAYEQYF. The CDR3 nucleotides are TGCGCCAGCAGCTATAGGAACAGGGCTTACGAGCAGTACTTC. V gene TRBV5-1 combines with J gene TRBJ2-7; the D gene is possibly TRBD1 (6 bases). Trimming removed 3 bases from V and 4 bases from J, with 14 bases in between. CDR1 is SGHRS and CDR2 is YFSETQ in the germline V gene. The CDR3 is made up of 14 amino acids. Looking up the rest from reference TRBV5-1 and TRBJ2-7 gives the full variable domain: KAGVTQTPRYLIKTRGQQVTLSCSPISGHRSVSWYQQTPGQGLQFLFEYFSETQRNKGNFPGRFSGRQFSNSRSEMNVSTLELGDSALYLCASSYRNRAYEQYFGPGTRLTVT.

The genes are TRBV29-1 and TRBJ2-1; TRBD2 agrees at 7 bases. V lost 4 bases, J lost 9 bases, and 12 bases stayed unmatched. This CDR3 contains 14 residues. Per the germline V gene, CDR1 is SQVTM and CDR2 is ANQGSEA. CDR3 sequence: CSVVTAGVTPEQFF. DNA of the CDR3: TGCAGCGTTGTAACCGCGGGAGTAACCCCTGAGCAGTTCTTC.

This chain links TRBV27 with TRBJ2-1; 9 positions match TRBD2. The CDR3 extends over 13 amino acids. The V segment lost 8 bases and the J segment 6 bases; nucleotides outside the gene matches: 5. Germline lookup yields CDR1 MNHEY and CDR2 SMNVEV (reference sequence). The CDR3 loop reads CASFPSGTNEQFF. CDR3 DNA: TGTGCCAGCTTTCCTAGCGGGACCAATGAGCAGTTCTTC.

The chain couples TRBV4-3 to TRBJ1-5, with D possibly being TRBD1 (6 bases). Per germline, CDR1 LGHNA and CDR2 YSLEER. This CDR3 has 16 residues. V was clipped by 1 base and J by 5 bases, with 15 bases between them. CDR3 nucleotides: TGCGCCAGCAGCCAAGGGGTGGGGGGGGCCTATCAGCCCCAGCATTTT. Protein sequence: CASSQGVGGAYQPQHF.

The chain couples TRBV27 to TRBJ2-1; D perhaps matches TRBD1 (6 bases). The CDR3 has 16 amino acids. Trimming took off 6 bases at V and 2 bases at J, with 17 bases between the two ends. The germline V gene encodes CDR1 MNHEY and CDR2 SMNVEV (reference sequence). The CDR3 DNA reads TGTGCCAGCAGCGCGGGTCGTGGGGGCCCCTACAATGAGCAGTTCTTC. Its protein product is CASSAGRGGPYNEQFF.

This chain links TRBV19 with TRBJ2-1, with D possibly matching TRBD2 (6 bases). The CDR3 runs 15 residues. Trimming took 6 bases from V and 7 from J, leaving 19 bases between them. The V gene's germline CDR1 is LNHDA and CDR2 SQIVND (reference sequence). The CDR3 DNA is TGTGCCAGTAGAGGAGGGTGGCCTCCATTTAATGAGCAGTTCTTC. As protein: CASRGGWPPFNEQFF.

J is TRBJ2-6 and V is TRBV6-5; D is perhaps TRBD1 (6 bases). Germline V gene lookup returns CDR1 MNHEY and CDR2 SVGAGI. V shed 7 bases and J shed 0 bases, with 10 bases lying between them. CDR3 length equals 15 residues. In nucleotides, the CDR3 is TGTGCCAGCACACAGGGTTTCTCTGGGGCCAACGTCCTGACTTTC. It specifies CASTQGFSGANVLTF.

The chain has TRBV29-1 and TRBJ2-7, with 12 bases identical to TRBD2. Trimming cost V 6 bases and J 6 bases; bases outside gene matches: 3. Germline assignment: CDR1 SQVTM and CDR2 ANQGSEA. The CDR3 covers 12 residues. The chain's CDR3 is CSVGLAGSEQYF. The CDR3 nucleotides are TGCAGCGTCGGACTAGCGGGAAGCGAGCAGTACTTC.

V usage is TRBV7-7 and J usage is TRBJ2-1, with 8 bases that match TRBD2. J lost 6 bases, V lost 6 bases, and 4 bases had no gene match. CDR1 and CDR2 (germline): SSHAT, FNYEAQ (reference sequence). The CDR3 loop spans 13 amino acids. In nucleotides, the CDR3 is TGTGCCAGCAGTCCAGCGGGAGTCAATGAGCAGTTCTTC. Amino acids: CASSPAGVNEQFF. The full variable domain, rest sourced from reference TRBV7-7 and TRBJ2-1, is GAGVSQSPRYKVTKRGQDVTLRCDPISSHATLYWYQQALGQGPEFLTYFNYEAQPDKSGLPSDRFSAERPEGSISTLTIQRTEQRDSAMYRCASSPAGVNEQFFGPGTRLTVL.

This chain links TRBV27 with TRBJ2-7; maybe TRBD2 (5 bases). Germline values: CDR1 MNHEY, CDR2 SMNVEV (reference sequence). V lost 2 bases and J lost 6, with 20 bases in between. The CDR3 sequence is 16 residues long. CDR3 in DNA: TGTGCCAGCAGTTTAGTTCGCGGAGCTGTTCGGGGCGAGCAGTACTTC. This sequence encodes CASSLVRGAVRGEQYF.

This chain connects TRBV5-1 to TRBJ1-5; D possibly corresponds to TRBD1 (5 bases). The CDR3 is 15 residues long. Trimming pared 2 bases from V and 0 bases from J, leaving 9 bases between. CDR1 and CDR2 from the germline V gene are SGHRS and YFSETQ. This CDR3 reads CASSFGGDSNQPQHF. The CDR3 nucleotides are TGCGCCAGCAGCTTTGGAGGGGATAGCAATCAGCCCCAGCATTTT.

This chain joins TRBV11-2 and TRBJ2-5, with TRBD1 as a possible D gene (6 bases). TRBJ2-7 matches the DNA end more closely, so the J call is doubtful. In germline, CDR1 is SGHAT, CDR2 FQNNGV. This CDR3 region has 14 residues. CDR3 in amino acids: CASSSTGLSYEQYF. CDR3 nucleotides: TGTGCCAGCAGTTCGACAGGCCTCTCCTACGAGCAGTACTTC.